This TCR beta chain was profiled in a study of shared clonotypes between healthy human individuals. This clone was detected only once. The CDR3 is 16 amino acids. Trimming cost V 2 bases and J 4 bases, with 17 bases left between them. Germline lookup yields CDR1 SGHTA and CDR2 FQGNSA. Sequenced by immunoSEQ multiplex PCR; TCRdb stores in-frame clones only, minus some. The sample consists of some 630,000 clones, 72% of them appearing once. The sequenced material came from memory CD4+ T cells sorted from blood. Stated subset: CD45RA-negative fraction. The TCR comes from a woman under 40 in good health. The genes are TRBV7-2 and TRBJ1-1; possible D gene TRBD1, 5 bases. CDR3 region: CASSLHGSGRGTEAFF. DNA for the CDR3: TGTGCCAGCAGCTTACACGGATCAGGGCGGGGCACTGAAGCTTTCTTT. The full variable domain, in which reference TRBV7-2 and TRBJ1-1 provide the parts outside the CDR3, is GAGVSQSPSNKVTEKGKDVELRCDPISGHTALYWYRQSLGQGLEFLIYFQGNSAPDKSGLPSDRFSAERTGGSVSTLTIQRTQQEDSAVYLCASSLHGSGRGTEAFFGQGTRLTVV.